Below, one TCR beta chain is given with its context. V lost 1 base and J lost 3, with 6 bases in between. CDR1 KGHSH and CDR2 LQKENI come from the germline V gene. This CDR3 spans 13 amino acids. The sample comes from a study of blood T cell repertoires in COVID-19. Clones were sequenced by immunoSEQ multiplex PCR, and TCRdb holds only the in-frame ones, with some missing. The repertoire holds around 220,000 clones, roughly 88% seen once, with approximately 2% in the top ten. The sequence derives from a middle-aged woman who had recovered from COVID-19. The rearrangement uses TRBV18 and TRBJ1-1; D may be TRBD1 (5 bases). Sequenced: peripheral blood. CDR3 residues: CASSPQQDTEAFF. The CDR3 DNA reads as TGTGCCAGCTCACCACAACAGGACACTGAAGCTTTCTTT.